These 9 T cell receptor beta chains came from one sample sequenced in a study of post-analysis software for immune sequencing data. Unique molecular identifiers were present in the TCR beta cDNA libraries. TCRdb re-called the PCR reads with MiXCR, one entry per CDR3 protein. This table holds 500,000 to 600,000 distinct CDR3 sequences, 44% found once. Whole-study results and caveats: About five TRBV segments were more frequent in patients than controls; TRBV5-6, TRBV5-1 and TRBV20-1 belonged to this group.

No antigen has been identified for these receptors. The sequencing input was blood. The receptors were sampled from a girl aged 10-17 years with multiple sclerosis.

The chain uses TRBV12-3 or TRBV12-4 and TRBJ2-3; D could derive from TRBD1 or TRBD2 (5 bases each). The V end was cut by 3 bases, the J end by 6 bases, with 13 bases between. The length of the CDR3 is 14 residues. Here the CDR3 reads CASSFQTGRDTQYF. CDR3 DNA: TGTGCCAGCAGTTTTCAGACGGGACGGGATACGCAGTATTTT.

The chain uses TRBV6-5 and TRBJ1-2; D is perhaps TRBD1 (6 bases). This CDR3 region has 12 residues. Trimming left V 6 bases short and J 8 bases short, with 13 bases between. Germline CDR1 reads MNHEY; CDR2 reads SVGAGI. CDR3: CASSPIGQGYTF. CDR3 in DNA: TGTGCCAGCAGCCCGATAGGACAGGGCTACACCTTC.

V and J are TRBV6-6 and TRBJ1-2; D might be TRBD1 (6 bases). Per germline, CDR1 MNHNY and CDR2 SVGAGI (reference sequence). Between the trimmed V and J ends, which lost 0 bases and 3 bases, there was a span of 14 bases. This CDR3 region has 16 residues. The CDR3 loop is CASSYSMGGGDYGYTF. The CDR3 DNA follows: TGTGCCAGCAGTTACTCGATGGGAGGGGGGGACTATGGCTACACCTTC.

V and J are TRBV15 and TRBJ2-5; tentatively, D is TRBD2 (5 bases). V shed 0 bases and J shed 5 bases, with 13 bases lying between them. The CDR3 spans 15 residues. In germline, CDR1 is LNHNV, CDR2 YYDKDF (reference sequence). The DNA of the CDR3 is TGTGCCACCAGCAGAGAGGCCCGGAGGCTCGAGACCCAGTACTTC. This encodes CATSREARRLETQYF.

This clonotype has a handful of counts. The genes are TRBV3-1 and TRBJ2-5; TRBD2 aligns across 13 bases. The CDR3 runs to 16 residues. CDR1 is LGHDT, CDR2 YNNKEL, per germline (reference sequence). V dropped 4 bases and J dropped 0; count of bases not matched to a gene: 2. The CDR3 reads CASSRLAGGYQETQYF. The CDR3, as DNA: TGTGCCAGCAGCCGACTAGCGGGGGGCTACCAAGAGACCCAGTACTTC.

This chain uses TRBV2 with TRBJ1-2, with unresolved D. Trimming removed 0 bases from V and 7 bases from J, with 15 bases in between. Germline V lookup: CDR1 SNHLY, CDR2 FYNNEI. The CDR3 covers 15 residues. CDR3 DNA sequence: TGTGCCAGCAGTGAAGCTGGGATCTTAGAACGTGGCTACACCTTC. Translated, it gives CASSEAGILERGYTF. Supplemented by reference TRBV2 and TRBJ1-2, the full variable domain reads EPEVTQTPSHQVTQMGQEVILRCVPISNHLYFYWYRQILGQKVEFLVSFYNNEISEKSEIFDDQFSVERPDGSNFTLKIRSTKLEDSAMYFCASSEAGILERGYTFGSGTRLTVV.

This clonotype was counted a few times. The CDR3 DNA follows: TGTGCCATCAGTCTGGGGGGAGAGAACACTGAAGCTTTCTTT. Translated, it gives CAISLGGENTEAFF. The V call is TRBV10-3, the J call TRBJ1-1; TRBD1 might be the D (5 bases). The germline V gene has CDR1 ENHRY and CDR2 SYGVKD. V was trimmed by 5 bases and J by 1 base, leaving 11 bases between them. There are 14 residues in the CDR3.

The chain carries TRBV2 and TRBJ2-7; D could derive from TRBD1 or TRBD2 (5 bases each). This CDR3 spans 12 amino acids. Germline lookup yields CDR1 SNHLY and CDR2 FYNNEI. Trimming removed 8 bases from V and 3 bases from J, with 11 bases in between. The CDR3 coding sequence is TGTGCCAGCGGGACGGATTTCTACGAGCAGTACTTC. It encodes CASGTDFYEQYF. The whole variable domain, filled in from reference TRBV2 and TRBJ2-7, reads EPEVTQTPSHQVTQMGQEVILRCVPISNHLYFYWYRQILGQKVEFLVSFYNNEISEKSEIFDDQFSVERPDGSNFTLKIRSTKLEDSAMYFCASGTDFYEQYFGPGTRLTVT.

This clonotype was detected a few times. Since a much larger clone is just one base distant, this may be a read error. This chain joins TRBV20-1 and TRBJ2-1; 9 bases agree with TRBD2. The CDR3 sequence is 14 residues long. Germline V CDR1 and CDR2: DFQATT, SNEGSKA (reference sequence). Germline trimming cut 0 bases from V and 5 bases from J; bases unmatched to any gene: 2. CDR3 sequence: CSARELAGHNEQFF. The CDR3 nucleotides are TGCAGTGCTAGAGAACTAGCGGGTCACAATGAGCAGTTCTTC.